This T cell receptor beta chain was identified during a study of blood T cell repertoires in COVID-19. Profiling relied on immunoSEQ multiplex PCR, and the TCRdb table lists in-frame clones only, not all of them. The sample contains approximately 250,000 clones, 70% to 90% of which appear only once. This CDR3 has 16 residues. The germline V gene encodes CDR1 LGHNT and CDR2 FRNRAP. The V and J ends lost 2 bases and 3 bases, in that order; junction bases with no gene match: 10. Sequenced input: peripheral blood. The V and J genes are TRBV12-5 and TRBJ2-7; the match to TRBD2 covers 7 bases. This sequence originates from a man aged 18 to 29 with active or convalescent COVID-19. This CDR3 reads CASGLHYRGVGYEQYF. DNA for the CDR3: TGTGCTAGTGGTTTGCATTATCGGGGGGTGGGCTACGAGCAGTACTTC.